A selection of T cell receptor beta chains follows, all from one sample in a study of brain T cells in children with intractable seizures. Method: immunoSEQ multiplex PCR; TCRdb's copy keeps in-frame clones and lacks some. The sample lists 300,000 to 400,000 clones, approximately 93% occurring once. Sequencing was performed on peripheral blood, taken more than 4 months after surgery. The source of these receptors is a boy in the first two years of life with tuberous sclerosis and intractable seizures. The CDR3 runs from the conserved cysteine through the conserved F or W. The D gene is left open where the match is weak. Size values are once, few and many counts, or a class for expanded clones, and some rows have none.

d_gene: -; v_gene: TRBV2; abundance: -; j_gene: TRBJ1-2; CDR3aa: CASSGRGPFYGYTF; CDR3nt: TGTGCCAGCTCCGGGCGGGGACCCTTCTATGGCTACACCTTC
d_gene: TRBD1; v_gene: TRBV11-2; abundance: many; j_gene: TRBJ1-2; CDR3aa: CASSPDRVDYGYTF; CDR3nt: TGTGCCAGCAGCCCGGACAGGGTAGACTATGGCTACACCTTC
d_gene: TRBD2; v_gene: TRBV9; abundance: few; j_gene: TRBJ2-1; CDR3aa: CASSVASGGAYNEQFF; CDR3nt: TGTGCCAGCAGCGTAGCTAGCGGGGGGGCCTACAATGAGCAGTTCTTC
d_gene: TRBD1; v_gene: TRBV5-6; abundance: -; j_gene: TRBJ2-7; CDR3aa: CASSLGTGTHEQYF; CDR3nt: TGTGCCAGCAGCTTGGGGACAGGGACCCACGAGCAGTACTTC
d_gene: TRBD1; v_gene: TRBV11-3; abundance: -; j_gene: TRBJ2-7; CDR3aa: CASSVPGTGVGEQYF; CDR3nt: TGTGCCAGCAGCGTCCCCGGGACAGGGGTCGGCGAGCAGTACTTC
d_gene: TRBD1; v_gene: TRBV24-1; abundance: -; j_gene: TRBJ2-4; CDR3aa: CATGGTGLKNIQYF; CDR3nt: TGTGCCACCGGGGGGACAGGGTTGAAAAACATTCAGTACTTC
d_gene: -; v_gene: TRBV5-6; abundance: -; j_gene: TRBJ2-1; CDR3aa: CASSLDYAPGDEQFF; CDR3nt: TGTGCCAGCAGCTTGGACTACGCCCCAGGGGATGAGCAGTTCTTC
d_gene: TRBD2; v_gene: TRBV7-6; abundance: -; j_gene: TRBJ2-5; CDR3aa: CASSSILAAQETQYF; CDR3nt: TGTGCCAGCAGCTCCATCCTAGCGGCCCAAGAGACCCAGTACTTC
d_gene: -; v_gene: TRBV11-2; abundance: once; j_gene: TRBJ1-1; CDR3aa: CASSPGAKAFF; CDR3nt: TGTGCCAGCAGCCCTGGGGCTAAAGCTTTCTTT
d_gene: TRBD1; v_gene: TRBV5-1; abundance: once; j_gene: TRBJ1-1; CDR3aa: CASSRRGEQKNTEAFF; CDR3nt: TGCGCCAGCAGCCGCAGGGGGGAACAGAAGAACACTGAAGCTTTCTTT
d_gene: TRBD1; v_gene: TRBV2; abundance: -; j_gene: TRBJ1-2; CDR3aa: CARRDRGYLHYGYTF; CDR3nt: TGTGCCAGAAGGGACAGGGGATATCTCCACTATGGCTACACCTTC
d_gene: -; v_gene: TRBV3-1/TRBV3-2; abundance: -; j_gene: TRBJ1-1; CDR3aa: CASSQAGQMNTEAFF; CDR3nt: TGTGCCAGCAGCCAAGCGGGGCAGATGAACACTGAAGCTTTCTTT
d_gene: -; v_gene: TRBV5-1; abundance: -; j_gene: TRBJ1-2; CDR3aa: CASSWDINYGYTF; CDR3nt: TGCGCCAGCAGCTGGGACATTAACTATGGCTACACCTTC
d_gene: -; v_gene: TRBV12-3/TRBV12-4; abundance: -; j_gene: TRBJ2-1; CDR3aa: CASSLQGNEQFF; CDR3nt: TGTGCCAGCAGTCTACAGGGCAATGAGCAGTTCTTC
d_gene: -; v_gene: TRBV6-2/TRBV6-3; abundance: -; j_gene: TRBJ1-1; CDR3aa: CASSYLQAEAFF; CDR3nt: TGTGCCAGCAGTTACCTCCAGGCTGAAGCTTTCTTT
d_gene: TRBD2; v_gene: TRBV19; abundance: -; j_gene: TRBJ2-1; CDR3aa: CASSPPRLAGMGPSSYNEQFF; CDR3nt: TGTGCCAGTAGTCCCCCCCGACTAGCGGGAATGGGACCCAGCTCCTACAATGAGCAGTTCTTC
d_gene: TRBD1; v_gene: TRBV6-5; abundance: -; j_gene: TRBJ1-2; CDR3aa: CASGWTGGVSGYTF; CDR3nt: TGTGCCAGCGGATGGACAGGGGGCGTTAGCGGCTACACCTTC
d_gene: -; v_gene: TRBV7-9; abundance: -; j_gene: TRBJ1-1; CDR3aa: CASSLEGNTEAFF; CDR3nt: TGTGCCAGCAGCTTGGAAGGGAACACTGAAGCTTTCTTT
d_gene: -; v_gene: TRBV4-1; abundance: -; j_gene: TRBJ2-3; CDR3aa: CASSQVAAGGTDTQYF; CDR3nt: TGCGCCAGCAGCCAAGTGGCCGCAGGGGGCACAGATACGCAGTATTTT
d_gene: TRBD1; v_gene: TRBV19; abundance: -; j_gene: TRBJ2-2; CDR3aa: CASANTGGVSTGELFF; CDR3nt: TGTGCCAGTGCCAACACAGGGGGCGTAAGCACCGGGGAGCTGTTTTTT
d_gene: TRBD2; v_gene: TRBV5-5; abundance: -; j_gene: TRBJ2-7; CDR3aa: CASSFHLSGSPSYEQYF; CDR3nt: TGTGCCAGCAGCTTCCATCTTAGCGGGAGCCCATCCTACGAGCAGTACTTC
d_gene: -; v_gene: TRBV11-2; abundance: -; j_gene: TRBJ1-1; CDR3aa: CASSLGHTAWNTEAFF; CDR3nt: TGTGCCAGCAGCTTAGGACATACAGCATGGAACACTGAAGCTTTCTTT
d_gene: -; v_gene: TRBV29-1; abundance: -; j_gene: TRBJ1-2; CDR3aa: CSAGSDYGYTF; CDR3nt: TGCAGCGCCGGATCCGACTATGGCTACACCTTC
d_gene: TRBD2; v_gene: TRBV5-4; abundance: once; j_gene: TRBJ2-1; CDR3aa: CASSSQAGMEFF; CDR3nt: TGTGCCAGCAGCTCTCAAGCGGGAATGGAGTTCTTC
d_gene: -; v_gene: TRBV15; abundance: -; j_gene: TRBJ1-2; CDR3aa: CATSRDGAYGYTF; CDR3nt: TGTGCCACCAGCAGAGATGGGGCGTATGGCTACACCTTC
d_gene: TRBD1; v_gene: TRBV6-5; abundance: -; j_gene: TRBJ2-7; CDR3aa: CASSSRGQGFDEQYF; CDR3nt: TGTGCCAGCAGCTCGCGGGGACAGGGCTTTGACGAGCAGTACTTC
d_gene: TRBD1; v_gene: TRBV7-9; abundance: -; j_gene: TRBJ1-2; CDR3aa: CASSRQGGEVYGYTF; CDR3nt: TGTGCCAGCAGCCGACAGGGCGGGGAAGTTTATGGCTACACCTTC
d_gene: -; v_gene: TRBV7-2; abundance: few; j_gene: TRBJ1-1; CDR3aa: CASSLSRHTEAFF; CDR3nt: TGTGCCAGCAGCTTAAGTAGGCACACTGAAGCTTTCTTT
d_gene: TRBD2; v_gene: TRBV10-3; abundance: -; j_gene: TRBJ2-5; CDR3aa: CAISVGLAPETQYF; CDR3nt: TGTGCCATCAGTGTAGGACTAGCTCCCGAGACCCAGTACTTC
d_gene: -; v_gene: TRBV12-3/TRBV12-4; abundance: -; j_gene: TRBJ2-2; CDR3aa: CASSLSGSGELFF; CDR3nt: TGTGCCAGCAGCCTAAGCGGGTCCGGGGAGCTGTTTTTT
d_gene: TRBD1; v_gene: TRBV7-9; abundance: -; j_gene: TRBJ2-3; CDR3aa: CASSWRDRGLRDTQYF; CDR3nt: TGTGCCAGCAGCTGGAGGGACAGGGGGCTTAGAGATACGCAGTATTTT
d_gene: -; v_gene: TRBV6-1; abundance: -; j_gene: TRBJ2-1; CDR3aa: CASSEALEIAYNEQFF; CDR3nt: TGTGCCAGCAGTGAAGCTCTCGAGATAGCCTACAATGAGCAGTTCTTC
d_gene: TRBD2; v_gene: TRBV6-5; abundance: -; j_gene: TRBJ2-1; CDR3aa: CASSFGLDREQFF; CDR3nt: TGTGCCAGCAGTTTCGGACTAGATCGCGAGCAGTTCTTC
d_gene: -; v_gene: TRBV30; abundance: -; j_gene: TRBJ1-1; CDR3aa: CAWTRGNSNTEAFF; CDR3nt: TGTGCCTGGACAAGGGGAAACTCGAACACTGAAGCTTTCTTT
d_gene: -; v_gene: TRBV11-2; abundance: -; j_gene: TRBJ2-6; CDR3aa: CASSRINSGANVLTF; CDR3nt: TGTGCCAGCAGCCGAATTAACTCTGGGGCCAACGTCCTGACTTTC
d_gene: -; v_gene: TRBV9; abundance: -; j_gene: TRBJ2-6; CDR3aa: CASSVGPTSGANVLTF; CDR3nt: TGTGCCAGCAGCGTTGGCCCAACCTCTGGGGCCAACGTCCTGACTTTC
d_gene: -; v_gene: TRBV30; abundance: -; j_gene: TRBJ1-3; CDR3aa: CAWSGVRGTRNTIYF; CDR3nt: TGTGCCTGGAGTGGAGTGAGGGGAACTAGAAACACCATATATTTT
d_gene: -; v_gene: TRBV7-8; abundance: -; j_gene: TRBJ1-6; CDR3aa: CASSFPPEEGSPLHF; CDR3nt: TGTGCCAGCAGCTTTCCTCCGGAGGAAGGGTCACCCCTCCACTTT
d_gene: -; v_gene: TRBV29-1; abundance: once; j_gene: TRBJ1-2; CDR3aa: CSVETNRVNRDYGYTF; CDR3nt: TGCAGCGTTGAAACCAATCGGGTAAACAGGGACTATGGCTACACCTTC
d_gene: -; v_gene: TRBV3-1/TRBV3-2; abundance: once; j_gene: TRBJ2-3; CDR3aa: CASSQEGGSTPRRTDTQYF; CDR3nt: TGTGCCAGCAGCCAAGAGGGGGGATCCACCCCAAGACGCACAGATACGCAGTATTTT
d_gene: -; v_gene: TRBV6-1; abundance: -; j_gene: TRBJ2-3; CDR3aa: CASSEAAGSTDTQYF; CDR3nt: TGTGCCAGCAGTGAAGCGGCGGGTAGCACAGATACGCAGTATTTT
d_gene: -; v_gene: TRBV29-1; abundance: once; j_gene: TRBJ2-7; CDR3aa: CSVGGPSYEQYF; CDR3nt: TGCAGCGTTGGAGGCCCGAGCTACGAGCAGTACTTC
d_gene: -; v_gene: TRBV6-5; abundance: -; j_gene: TRBJ2-7; CDR3aa: CASTRGRDYEQYF; CDR3nt: TGTGCCAGCACCCGAGGCAGAGACTACGAGCAGTACTTC
d_gene: -; v_gene: TRBV28; abundance: once; j_gene: TRBJ1-1; CDR3aa: CASTDLAYRGTEAFF; CDR3nt: TGTGCCAGCACCGATCTGGCATATCGGGGCACTGAAGCTTTCTTT
d_gene: TRBD1; v_gene: TRBV5-1; abundance: -; j_gene: TRBJ1-1; CDR3aa: CASSLQQGGTEAFF; CDR3nt: TGCGCCAGCAGCCTACAACAGGGGGGGACTGAAGCTTTCTTT
d_gene: TRBD1; v_gene: TRBV2; abundance: -; j_gene: TRBJ2-2; CDR3aa: CASREDRLAGELFF; CDR3nt: TGTGCCAGCAGAGAGGACAGGCTAGCCGGGGAGCTGTTTTTT
d_gene: -; v_gene: TRBV7-9; abundance: many; j_gene: TRBJ2-4; CDR3aa: CASSLTSGEKYF; CDR3nt: TGTGCCAGCAGCTTAACGAGTGGGGAGAAGTACTTC
d_gene: -; v_gene: TRBV7-9; abundance: -; j_gene: TRBJ2-2; CDR3aa: CASSLSVLNTGELFF; CDR3nt: TGTGCCAGCAGCTTATCAGTGTTGAACACCGGGGAGCTGTTTTTT
d_gene: -; v_gene: TRBV10-2; abundance: -; j_gene: TRBJ2-3; CDR3aa: CASRDNSVDTQYF; CDR3nt: TGCGCCAGCAGGGATAATAGTGTAGATACGCAGTATTTT
d_gene: -; v_gene: TRBV27; abundance: -; j_gene: TRBJ2-6; CDR3aa: CASSLKAGWASGANVLTF; CDR3nt: TGTGCCAGCAGTTTAAAGGCAGGGTGGGCCTCTGGGGCCAACGTCCTGACTTTC
d_gene: -; v_gene: TRBV19; abundance: -; j_gene: TRBJ1-5; CDR3aa: CASKFRDNNNQPQHF; CDR3nt: TGTGCCAGTAAATTCCGGGACAACAATAATCAGCCCCAGCATTTT
d_gene: TRBD2; v_gene: TRBV28; abundance: -; j_gene: TRBJ2-5; CDR3aa: CASSHGLAGLETQYF; CDR3nt: TGTGCCAGCAGTCATGGACTAGCGGGGCTAGAGACCCAGTACTTC
d_gene: -; v_gene: TRBV19; abundance: -; j_gene: TRBJ2-4; CDR3aa: CASTQPGGKNIQYF; CDR3nt: TGTGCCAGTACCCAACCCGGGGGCAAAAACATTCAGTACTTC
d_gene: -; v_gene: TRBV12-3/TRBV12-4; abundance: once; j_gene: TRBJ1-2; CDR3aa: CASSLIPNYGYTF; CDR3nt: TGTGCCAGCAGTTTGATCCCAAACTATGGCTACACCTTC
d_gene: -; v_gene: TRBV28; abundance: -; j_gene: TRBJ1-5; CDR3aa: CASSPMAGPNQPQHF; CDR3nt: TGTGCCAGCAGTCCCATGGCAGGTCCCAATCAGCCCCAGCATTTT
d_gene: -; v_gene: TRBV3-1/TRBV3-2; abundance: -; j_gene: TRBJ1-1; CDR3aa: CASSQGFGTSRWAFF; CDR3nt: TGTGCCAGCAGCCAAGGGTTCGGGACCTCTAGATGGGCTTTCTTT
d_gene: -; v_gene: TRBV6-5; abundance: -; j_gene: TRBJ1-5; CDR3aa: CASSYRTGIGQPQHF; CDR3nt: TGTGCCAGCAGTTACCGTACAGGGATTGGGCAGCCCCAGCATTTT